This T cell receptor beta chain was profiled in a study of regulatory T cells in long-lasting Graves disease. Combining iRepertoire HTBI primers with Arm-PCR of CDR3 regions, the authors built TCR beta libraries. MiXCR, applied by TCRdb to the multiplex PCR reads, yields one record per CDR3 protein. The sample includes 550,000 or so distinct CDR3 sequences, around 12% seen only once; the top ten take 8.9%. As for time point: newly diagnosed GD, antithyroid drugs for less than 3 months. There was RNA extracted from PBMCs, and the TCR library was made from it. Study results and limitations: Rather than thyroid tissue, only peripheral blood underwent study.

There are many counts of this clonotype. What it binds is unknown. This CDR3 contains 12 residues. V lost 3 bases to trimming and J lost 7 bases, with 9 bases between them. Another study also made use of these data, one on T cells in Graves' hyperthyroidism and ophthalmopathy. That source notes: The HTBI primer set served for first-round RT-PCR of the TCR CDR3.

This chain joins TRBV12-3 or TRBV12-4 and TRBJ1-1; tentative D call: TRBD1 (5 bases). The sequences come from peripheral blood mononuclear cells (PBMCs), collected at new diagnosis, from a patient treated with antithyroid drugs. The clonotype originates from a woman aged 30 to 39 with Graves disease. The DNA for the CDR3 is TGTGCCAGCAGTTTGGAGGGGTATGAAGCTTTCTTT. It codes for CASSLEGYEAFF.